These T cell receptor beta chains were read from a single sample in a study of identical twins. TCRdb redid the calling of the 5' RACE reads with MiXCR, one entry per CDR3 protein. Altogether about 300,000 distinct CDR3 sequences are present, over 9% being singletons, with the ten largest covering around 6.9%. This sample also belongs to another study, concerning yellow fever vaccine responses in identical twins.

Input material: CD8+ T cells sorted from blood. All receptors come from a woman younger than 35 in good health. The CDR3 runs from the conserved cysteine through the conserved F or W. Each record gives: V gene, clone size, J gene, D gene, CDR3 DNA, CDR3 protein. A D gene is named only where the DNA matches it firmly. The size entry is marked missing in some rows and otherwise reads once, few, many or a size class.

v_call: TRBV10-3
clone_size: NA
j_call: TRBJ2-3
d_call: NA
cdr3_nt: TGTGCCATCAGTGGGGAGGTCCGGGGAGATACGCAGTATTTT
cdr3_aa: CAISGEVRGDTQYF

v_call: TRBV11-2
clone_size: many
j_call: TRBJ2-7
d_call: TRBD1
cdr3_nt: TGTGCCAGCAGCCCCCGACAGGGGACCTACGAGCAGTACTTC
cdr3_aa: CASSPRQGTYEQYF

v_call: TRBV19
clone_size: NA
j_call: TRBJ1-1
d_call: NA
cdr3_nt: TGTGCCAGTAGTCCTCCCTGGACAGTGAACACTGAAGCTTTCTTT
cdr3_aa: CASSPPWTVNTEAFF

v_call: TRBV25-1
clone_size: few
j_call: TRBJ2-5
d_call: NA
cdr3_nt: TGTGCCAGCAGTGAATTAGCCAAAGAGACCCAGTACTTC
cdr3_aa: CASSELAKETQYF

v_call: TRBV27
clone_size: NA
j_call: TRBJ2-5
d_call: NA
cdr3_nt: TGTGCCAGCAGTCTCGATCTAGCGCGAGAGACCCAGTACTTC
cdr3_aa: CASSLDLARETQYF

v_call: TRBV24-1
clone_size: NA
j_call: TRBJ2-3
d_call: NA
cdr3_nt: TGTGCCACCAGTGATTTGGGGACGGCAGATACGCAGTATTTT
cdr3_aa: CATSDLGTADTQYF

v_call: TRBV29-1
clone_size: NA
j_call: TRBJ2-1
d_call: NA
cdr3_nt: TGCAGCGTTGTTTGGAACAATGAGCAGTTCTTC
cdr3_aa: CSVVWNNEQFF

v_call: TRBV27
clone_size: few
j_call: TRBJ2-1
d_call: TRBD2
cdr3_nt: TGTGCCAGCAGTTTCACTAGCGGGATCAACAATGAGCAGTTCTTC
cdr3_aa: CASSFTSGINNEQFF

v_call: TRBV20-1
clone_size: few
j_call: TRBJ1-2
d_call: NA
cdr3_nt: TGCAGTGGGTCATACAGGGTGTTGGACTATGGCTACACCTTC
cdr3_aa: CSGSYRVLDYGYTF

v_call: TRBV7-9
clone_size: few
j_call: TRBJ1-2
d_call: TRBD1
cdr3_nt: TGTGCCAGCAGCTTAGATGCAGGGGGGTTCTATGGCTACACCTTC
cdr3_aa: CASSLDAGGFYGYTF

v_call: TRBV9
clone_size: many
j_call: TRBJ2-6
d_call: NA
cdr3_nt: TGTGCCAGCAGCCACTCGTATGGGGCCAACGTCCTGACTTTC
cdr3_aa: CASSHSYGANVLTF

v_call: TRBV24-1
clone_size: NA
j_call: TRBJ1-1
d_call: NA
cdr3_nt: TGTGCCACCAGTGCAGGTCGGGGCACTGAAGCTTTCTTT
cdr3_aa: CATSAGRGTEAFF

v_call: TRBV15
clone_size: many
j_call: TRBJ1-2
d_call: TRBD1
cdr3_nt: TGTGCCACCAGCAGAGAGGGACAGGGCAACTATGGCTACACCTTC
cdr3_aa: CATSREGQGNYGYTF

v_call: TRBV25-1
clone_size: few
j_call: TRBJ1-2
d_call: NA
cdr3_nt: TGTGCCAGCGGGCCCATCGATGGCTACACCTTC
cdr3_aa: CASGPIDGYTF

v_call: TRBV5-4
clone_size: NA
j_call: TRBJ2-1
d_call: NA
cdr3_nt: TGTGCCAGCAGCTTGGAGACCGCCTACAATGAGCAGTTCTTC
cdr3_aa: CASSLETAYNEQFF

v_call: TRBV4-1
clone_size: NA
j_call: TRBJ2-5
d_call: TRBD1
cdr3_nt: TGCGCCAGCAGTCAGACGGGACAGTGGGGGGAGACCCAGTACTTC
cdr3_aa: CASSQTGQWGETQYF

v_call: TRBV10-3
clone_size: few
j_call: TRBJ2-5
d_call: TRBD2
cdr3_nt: TGTGCCATCAGTGGGACTAGCGGGAGGGCCATGGAGACCCAGTACTTC
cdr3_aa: CAISGTSGRAMETQYF

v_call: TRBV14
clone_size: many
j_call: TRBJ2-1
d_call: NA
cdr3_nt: TGCGCCAGCAGCCAAGAGGGCTCCTACAATGAGCAGTTCTTC
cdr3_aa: CASSQEGSYNEQFF

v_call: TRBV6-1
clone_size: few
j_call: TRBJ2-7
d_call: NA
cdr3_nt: TGTGCCACCGGAGGGCCGAGCGAGCAGTACTTC
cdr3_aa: CATGGPSEQYF

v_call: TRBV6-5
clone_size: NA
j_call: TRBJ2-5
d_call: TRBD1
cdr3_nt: TGTGCCAGCAGTTGGACAGGGAACCAGGAGACCCAGTACTTC
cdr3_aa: CASSWTGNQETQYF

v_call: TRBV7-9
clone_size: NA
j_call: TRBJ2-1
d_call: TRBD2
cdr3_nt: TGTGCCAGCAGCTTAGAAGGCGGGAGCTCCTACAATGAGCAGTTCTTC
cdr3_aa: CASSLEGGSSYNEQFF

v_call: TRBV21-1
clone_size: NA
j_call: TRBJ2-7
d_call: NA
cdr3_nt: TGTGCCAGCAAGCAAATGGTGGACAGGGGGGACTACGAGCAGTACTTC
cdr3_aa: CASKQMVDRGDYEQYF

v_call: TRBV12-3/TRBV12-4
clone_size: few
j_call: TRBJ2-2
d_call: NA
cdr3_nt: TGTGCCAGCAGTCAAGGAGACATTGACACCGGGGAGCTGTTTTTT
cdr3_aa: CASSQGDIDTGELFF

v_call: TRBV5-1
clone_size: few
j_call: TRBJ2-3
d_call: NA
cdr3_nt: TGCGCCAGCAGCTGCGACCCCAAGGGGGGTTTGGCAGATACGCAGTATTTT
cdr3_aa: CASSCDPKGGLADTQYF

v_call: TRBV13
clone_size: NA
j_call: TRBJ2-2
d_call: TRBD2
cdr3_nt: TGTGCCAGCAGCCCCTCCCCAGCGGGAGGGTTGACCGGGGAGCTGTTTTTT
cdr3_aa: CASSPSPAGGLTGELFF

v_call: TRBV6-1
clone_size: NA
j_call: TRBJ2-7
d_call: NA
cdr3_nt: TGTGCCAGCACCGACGGGCAGGGAGCTACCTACGAGCAGTACTTC
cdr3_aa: CASTDGQGATYEQYF

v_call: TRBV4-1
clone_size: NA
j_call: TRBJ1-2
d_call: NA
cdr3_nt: TGCGCCAGCAGCCGGGTGGTGGGTGGCTACACCTTC
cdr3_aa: CASSRVVGGYTF

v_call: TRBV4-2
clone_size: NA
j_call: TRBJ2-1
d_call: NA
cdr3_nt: TGTGCCAGCAGCCAAGCCGAAAATGAGCAGTTCTTC
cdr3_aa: CASSQAENEQFF

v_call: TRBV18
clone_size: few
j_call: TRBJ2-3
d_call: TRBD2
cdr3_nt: TGTGCCAGCTCAACAGAAAGGCTAGCGGGAACTAGCACAGATACGCAGTATTTT
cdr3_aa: CASSTERLAGTSTDTQYF

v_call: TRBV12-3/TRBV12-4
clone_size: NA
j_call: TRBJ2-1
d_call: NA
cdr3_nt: TGTGCCAGCAGTCTCAATCTGATAGGGTCCTACAATGAGCAGTTCTTC
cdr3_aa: CASSLNLIGSYNEQFF

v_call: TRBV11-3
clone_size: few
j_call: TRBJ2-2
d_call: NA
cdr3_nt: TGTGCCAGCAGCAACCGGGGCGCACCCGGGGAGCTGTTTTTT
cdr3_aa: CASSNRGAPGELFF

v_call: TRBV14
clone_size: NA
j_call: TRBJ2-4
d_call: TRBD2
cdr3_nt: TGTGCCAGCAGCCAAGGGACTAGCGGACTCAAAAACATTCAGTACTTC
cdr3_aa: CASSQGTSGLKNIQYF

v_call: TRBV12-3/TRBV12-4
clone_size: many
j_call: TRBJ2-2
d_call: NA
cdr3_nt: TGTGCCAGCAGTCTCGGCCGACTCGGGGAGCTGTTTTTT
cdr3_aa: CASSLGRLGELFF

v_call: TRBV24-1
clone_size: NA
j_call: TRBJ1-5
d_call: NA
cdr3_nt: TGTGCCACCAGTGTCGTGCGGAGTTCCTATAGCAATCAGCCCCAGCATTTT
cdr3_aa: CATSVVRSSYSNQPQHF

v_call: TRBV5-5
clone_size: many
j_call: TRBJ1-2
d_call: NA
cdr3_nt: TGTGCCAGCAGCGGGGGAGAGTCTCCCCTTGGTGGCTACACCTTC
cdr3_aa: CASSGGESPLGGYTF

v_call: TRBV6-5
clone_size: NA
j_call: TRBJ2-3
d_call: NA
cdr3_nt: TGTGCCAGCAGTTACTCGAAGGCAGGGGGCACAGATACGCAGTATTTT
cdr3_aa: CASSYSKAGGTDTQYF

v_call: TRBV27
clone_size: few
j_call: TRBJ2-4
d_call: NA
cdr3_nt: TGTGCCAGCAGTTTCTCCGCCGGGACGCTTAAAAACATTCAGTACTTC
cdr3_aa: CASSFSAGTLKNIQYF